A selection of T cell receptor beta chains follows, all from one sample in a study of shared clonotypes between healthy human individuals. Clones were read by immunoSEQ multiplex PCR, and TCRdb kept only the in-frame ones, dropping some. In the table there are about 870,000 clones, 85% to 95% of which are singletons. Material: naive CD8+ T cells sorted from blood. Receptor source: a man aged 25-45 years in good health. Both conserved end residues are part of each CDR3. The D gene is left open where the match is weak. Size values are once, few and many counts, or a class for expanded clones, and some rows have none.

d_call	v_call	j_call	clone_size	cdr3_aa	cdr3_nt
TRBD1	TRBV19	TRBJ1-5	NA	CASSPTGTASQPQHF	TGTGCCAGTAGCCCGACAGGGACGGCCAGTCAGCCCCAGCATTTT
NA	TRBV19	TRBJ2-1	NA	CASSFFGQETYNEQFF	TGTGCCAGTAGTTTTTTCGGGCAGGAGACCTACAATGAGCAGTTCTTC
NA	TRBV4-3	TRBJ2-7	NA	CASSQSPGPKNQEQYF	TGCGCCAGCAGCCAGAGTCCGGGACCAAAGAACCAAGAGCAGTACTTC
NA	TRBV28	TRBJ1-2	once	CASSLVAGVGYTF	TGTGCCAGCAGTTTAGTGGCAGGGGTTGGCTACACCTTC
NA	TRBV5-6	TRBJ2-7	NA	CASSPGPGDFYEQYF	TGTGCCAGCAGCCCTGGTCCAGGTGACTTCTACGAGCAGTACTTC
NA	TRBV21-1	TRBJ2-1	NA	CASSKALLAGDYNEQFF	TGTGCCAGCAGCAAAGCGCTCTTAGCGGGAGATTACAATGAGCAGTTCTTC
NA	TRBV7-9	TRBJ1-4	NA	CASSLANGGLFF	TGTGCCAGCAGCTTAGCGAATGGGGGCCTGTTTTTT
TRBD1	TRBV5-6	TRBJ2-5	NA	CASSLTGGDETQYF	TGTGCCAGCAGCTTGACAGGGGGAGATGAGACCCAGTACTTC
NA	TRBV10-1	TRBJ2-2	NA	CASSDRGELFF	TGCGCCAGCAGTGACCGCGGGGAGCTGTTTTTT
NA	TRBV7-8	TRBJ2-5	NA	CASSNRPGRNQETQYF	TGTGCCAGCAGCAACCGGCCGGGACGCAACCAAGAGACCCAGTACTTC
TRBD1	TRBV6-1	TRBJ2-7	NA	CASSEVGTGSLSYEQYF	TGTGCCAGCAGTGAAGTGGGGACAGGGTCTCTTTCCTACGAGCAGTACTTC
NA	TRBV6-1	TRBJ2-1	NA	CASSDYRPNEQFF	TGTGCCAGCAGTGATTATAGGCCTAATGAGCAGTTCTTC
NA	TRBV9	TRBJ2-5	NA	CASSVAGSVQETQYF	TGTGCCAGCAGCGTAGCTGGAAGCGTTCAAGAGACCCAGTACTTC
NA	TRBV29-1	TRBJ2-3	once	CSVLSGQSDTQYF	TGCAGCGTCCTTAGTGGGCAATCAGATACGCAGTATTTT
NA	TRBV19	TRBJ2-3	NA	CASSKDWGDTQYF	TGTGCCAGTAGTAAGGACTGGGGAGATACGCAGTATTTT
TRBD1	TRBV5-1	TRBJ2-7	NA	CASSPGTGWPYYEQYF	TGCGCCAGCAGCCCAGGGACAGGGTGGCCGTACTACGAGCAGTACTTC
TRBD2	TRBV7-6	TRBJ2-3	NA	CASSLGEGLTDTQYF	TGTGCCAGCAGCCTAGGGGAGGGGCTCACAGATACGCAGTATTTT
NA	TRBV28	TRBJ2-7	NA	CASSLSALSYEQYF	TGTGCCAGCAGTTTATCGGCGCTCTCCTACGAGCAGTACTTC
NA	TRBV4-3	TRBJ2-1	NA	CASSQEYAGQYYNEQFF	TGCGCCAGCAGCCAAGAGTACGCGGGACAGTACTACAATGAGCAGTTCTTC